The TCR beta chain described here comes from a study of cytomegalovirus exposure and HLA in healthy donors. Study results and limitations: Reportedly, diagnosis of cytomegalovirus status by the classifier showed high specificity and sensitivity. Earlier findings revealed that most TCR beta V segments proved productive either about 90% or about 30% of the time.

For this clone: Its antigen is still unknown.

13 Jbeta primers and 60 Vbeta primers were used for the PCR. Sequencing was performed with immunoSEQ multiplex PCR; in TCRdb, only in-frame clones are kept and a portion is missing. The sample has about 170,000 clones, 75% to 90% seen once. This TCR came from a woman between 50 and 59 years old in good health and CMV-seropositive. Specimen: PBMCs.

CDR3 DNA: TGTGCCAGCAGTTTATTAGACCCAGGGGAAGGTTACGAGCAGTACTTC. Residues: CASSLLDPGEGYEQYF. The chain joins TRBV28 to TRBJ2-7; possible D gene TRBD1, 6 bases. Germline lookup yields CDR1 MDHEN and CDR2 SYDVKM. Trimming cost V 1 base and J 4 bases, with 17 bases left between them. This CDR3 spans 16 amino acids.